The clone carrying this TCR beta chain was seen more than once but under ten times. Its antigen is undetermined. RNA transcripts yielded amplified TCR beta CDR3 regions. A first-round RT-PCR of the TCR CDR3 used the HTBI primer set. MiXCR, applied by TCRdb to the multiplex PCR reads, yields one record per CDR3 protein. The data contain some 600,000 distinct CDR3 sequences, 11% to 15% of them singletons. This specimen comes from a study of T cells in Graves' hyperthyroidism and ophthalmopathy. Study observations and caveats: Blood also contained most expanded thyroid clonotypes above 0.001. Onset of ophthalmopathy came a median approximately 6.9 months after the model predicted it.

There are 15 residues in the CDR3. The germline V gene has CDR1 LNHDA and CDR2 SQIVND (reference sequence). V shed 3 bases, J shed 7 bases, and the junction held 12 bases outside the gene matches. The TCR was taken from a woman in her 30s with Graves' hyperthyroidism that later progressed to Graves' ophthalmopathy. Sequenced input: blood. The chain links TRBV19 to TRBJ2-7; 7 bases match TRBD1. In DNA form, the CDR3 reads TGTGCCAGTAGTATTTCCGGGACAGTGAGGGGGGAGCAGTACTTC. Protein product: CASSISGTVRGEQYF. The entire variable domain, with the rest obtained from reference TRBV19 and TRBJ2-7, is as follows: DGGITQSPKYLFRKEGQNVTLSCEQNLNHDAMYWYRQDPGQGLRLIYYSQIVNDFQKGDIAEGYSVSREKKESFPLTVTSAQKNPTAFYLCASSISGTVRGEQYFGPGTRLTVT.